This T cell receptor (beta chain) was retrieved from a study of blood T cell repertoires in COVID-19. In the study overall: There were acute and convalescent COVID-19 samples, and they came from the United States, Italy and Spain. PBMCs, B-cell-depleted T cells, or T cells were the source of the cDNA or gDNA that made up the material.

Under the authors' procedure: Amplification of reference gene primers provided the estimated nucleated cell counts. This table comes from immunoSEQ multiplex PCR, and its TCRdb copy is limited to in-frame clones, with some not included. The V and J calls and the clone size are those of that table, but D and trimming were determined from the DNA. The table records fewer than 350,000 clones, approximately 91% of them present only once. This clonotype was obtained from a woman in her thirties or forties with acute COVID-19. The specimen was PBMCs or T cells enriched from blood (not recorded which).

As DNA, the CDR3 is TGCGCCAGCAGCTTGGACACGGTTGGGGGGGCTTTCTTT. This encodes CASSLDTVGGAFF. This chain links TRBV5-1 with TRBJ1-1, with TRBD1 as a possible D gene (5 bases). Germline-derived CDR1 and CDR2 are SGHRS and YFSETQ. The CDR3 covers 13 residues. The germline V and J ends were trimmed by 0 bases and 11 bases, with 14 bases remaining between them.